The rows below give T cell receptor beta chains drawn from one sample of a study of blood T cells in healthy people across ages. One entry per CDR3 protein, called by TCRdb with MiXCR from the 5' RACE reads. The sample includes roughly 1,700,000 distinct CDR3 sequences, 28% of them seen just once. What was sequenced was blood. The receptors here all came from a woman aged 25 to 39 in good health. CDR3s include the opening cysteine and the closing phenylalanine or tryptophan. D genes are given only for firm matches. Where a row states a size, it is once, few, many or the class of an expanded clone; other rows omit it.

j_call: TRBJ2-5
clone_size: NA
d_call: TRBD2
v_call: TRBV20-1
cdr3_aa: CSAELAGGETQYF
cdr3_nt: TGCAGTGCGGAACTAGCGGGGGGTGAGACCCAGTACTTC

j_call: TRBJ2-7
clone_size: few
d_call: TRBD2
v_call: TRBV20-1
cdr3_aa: CSARVSGGRPYEQYF
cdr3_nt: TGCAGTGCTAGGGTTTCTGGCGGGAGACCCTACGAGCAGTACTTC

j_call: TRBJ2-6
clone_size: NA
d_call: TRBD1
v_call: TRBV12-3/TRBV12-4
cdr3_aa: CASSLGTGESGANVLTF
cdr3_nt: TGTGCCAGCAGTTTAGGGACAGGGGAATCTGGGGCCAACGTCCTGACTTTC

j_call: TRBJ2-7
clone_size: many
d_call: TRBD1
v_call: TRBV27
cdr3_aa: CASSRTGGAEQYF
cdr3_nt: TGTGCCAGCTCGCGGACAGGGGGCGCCGAGCAGTACTTC

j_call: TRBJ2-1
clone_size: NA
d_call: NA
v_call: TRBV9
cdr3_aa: CASSAHRYNEQFF
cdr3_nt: TGTGCCAGCAGCGCACACCGATACAATGAGCAGTTCTTC

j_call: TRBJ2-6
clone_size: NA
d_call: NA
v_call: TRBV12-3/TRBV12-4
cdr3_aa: CASRGFPSGANVLTF
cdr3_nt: TGTGCCAGCAGAGGGTTCCCCTCTGGGGCCAACGTCCTGACTTTC

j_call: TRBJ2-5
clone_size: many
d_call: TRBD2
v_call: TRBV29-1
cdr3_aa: CSVLDPLAEKETQYF
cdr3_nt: TGCAGCGTCCTCGACCCCCTAGCGGAGAAAGAGACCCAGTACTTC

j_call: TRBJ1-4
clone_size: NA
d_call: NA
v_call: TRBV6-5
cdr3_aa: CAGSRHRATNEKLFF
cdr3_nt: TGTGCCGGCAGTCGACACCGTGCAACTAATGAAAAACTGTTTTTT

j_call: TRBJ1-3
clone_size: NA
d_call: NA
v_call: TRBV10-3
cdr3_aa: CAIRDVGNTIYF
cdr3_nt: TGTGCCATACGGGACGTCGGAAACACCATATATTTT

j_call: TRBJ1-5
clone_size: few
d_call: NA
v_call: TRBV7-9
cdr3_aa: CASSSDGQPQHF
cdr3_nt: TGTGCCAGCAGCTCGGATGGTCAGCCCCAGCATTTT

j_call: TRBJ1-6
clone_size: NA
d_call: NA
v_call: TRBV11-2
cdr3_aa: CASSSRTEYNSPLHF
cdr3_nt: TGTGCCAGCAGCTCCAGGACAGAATATAATTCACCCCTCCACTTT

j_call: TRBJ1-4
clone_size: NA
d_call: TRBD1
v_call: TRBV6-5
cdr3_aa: CASRQRGLTEKLFF
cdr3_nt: TGTGCCAGCAGACAGAGGGGGCTAACCGAAAAACTGTTTTTT

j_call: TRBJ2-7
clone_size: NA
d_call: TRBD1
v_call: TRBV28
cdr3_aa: CASIQQGGPRYEQYF
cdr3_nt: TGTGCCAGCATCCAACAGGGGGGTCCCCGATACGAGCAGTACTTC

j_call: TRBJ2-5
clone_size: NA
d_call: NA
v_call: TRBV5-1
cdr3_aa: CASSGGTVGETQYF
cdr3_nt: TGCGCCAGCAGCGGCGGGACTGTCGGAGAGACCCAGTACTTC

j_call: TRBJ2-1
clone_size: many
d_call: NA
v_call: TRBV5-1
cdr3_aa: CASSFGHAGEQFF
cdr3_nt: TGCGCCAGCAGTTTTGGGCATGCGGGTGAGCAGTTCTTC

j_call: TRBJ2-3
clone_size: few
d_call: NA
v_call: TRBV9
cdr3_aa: CASSVAGDTDTQYF
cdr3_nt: TGTGCCAGCAGCGTAGCGGGGGACACAGATACGCAGTATTTT

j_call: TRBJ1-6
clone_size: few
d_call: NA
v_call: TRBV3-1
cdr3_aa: CASSRTGQSSPLHF
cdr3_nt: TGTGCCAGCAGCCGTACCGGACAGTCCTCACCCCTCCACTTT

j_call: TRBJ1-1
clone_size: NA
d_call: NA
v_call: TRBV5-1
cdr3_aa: CASSLAQSNTEAFF
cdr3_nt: TGCGCCAGCAGCTTGGCGCAGTCAAACACTGAAGCTTTCTTT

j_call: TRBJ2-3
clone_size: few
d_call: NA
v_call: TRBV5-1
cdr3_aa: CASTAVEDTQYF
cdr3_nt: TGCGCCAGCACTGCCGTAGAAGATACGCAGTATTTT

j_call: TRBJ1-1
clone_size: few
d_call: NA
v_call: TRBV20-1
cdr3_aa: CSAPTSLNTEAFF
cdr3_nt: TGCAGTGCTCCGACAAGCCTGAACACTGAAGCTTTCTTT

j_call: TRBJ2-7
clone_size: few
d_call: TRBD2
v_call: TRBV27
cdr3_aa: CASSTTSGFTYEQYF
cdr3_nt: TGTGCCAGCAGCACTACTAGCGGCTTTACCTACGAGCAGTACTTC

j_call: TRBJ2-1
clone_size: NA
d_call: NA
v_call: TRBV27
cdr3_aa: CASSLWSIDEQFF
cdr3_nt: TGTGCCAGCAGTTTATGGTCAATCGATGAGCAGTTCTTC

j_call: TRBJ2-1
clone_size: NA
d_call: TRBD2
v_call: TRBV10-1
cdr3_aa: CASSELLAGRNEQFF
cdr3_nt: TGCGCCAGCAGTGAGTTGCTAGCGGGTCGCAATGAGCAGTTCTTC

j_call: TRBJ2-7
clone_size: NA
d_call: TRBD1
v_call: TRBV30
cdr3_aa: CAWNRQGSYEQYF
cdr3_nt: TGTGCCTGGAATCGACAGGGGTCCTACGAGCAGTACTTC

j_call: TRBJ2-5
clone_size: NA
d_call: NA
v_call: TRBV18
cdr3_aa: CASSPLRQQETQYF
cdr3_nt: TGTGCCAGCTCACCACTCAGGCAGCAAGAGACCCAGTACTTC

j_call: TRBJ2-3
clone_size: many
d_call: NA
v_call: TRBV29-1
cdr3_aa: CSGALVGAGDTQYF
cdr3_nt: TGCAGCGGGGCCCTCGTCGGGGCGGGAGATACGCAGTATTTT

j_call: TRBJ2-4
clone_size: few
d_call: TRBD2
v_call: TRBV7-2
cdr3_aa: CASSLETSGANIQYF
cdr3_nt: TGTGCCAGCAGCTTAGAGACTAGCGGGGCAAACATTCAGTACTTC

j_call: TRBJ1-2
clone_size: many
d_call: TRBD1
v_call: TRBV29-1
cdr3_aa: CSVYRGYGYTF
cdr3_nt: TGCAGCGTGTACAGGGGGTATGGCTACACCTTC

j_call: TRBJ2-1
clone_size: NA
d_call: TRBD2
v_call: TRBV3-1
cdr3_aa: CASSQVSGGGHEQFF
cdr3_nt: TGTGCCAGCAGCCAAGTAAGCGGGGGAGGGCATGAGCAGTTCTTC

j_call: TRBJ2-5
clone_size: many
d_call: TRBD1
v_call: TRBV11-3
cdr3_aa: CASSEDGTGNGETQYF
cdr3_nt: TGTGCCAGCAGCGAAGATGGGACAGGGAACGGGGAGACCCAGTACTTC

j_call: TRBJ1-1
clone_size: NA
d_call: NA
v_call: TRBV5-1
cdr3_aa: CASSLTGSHEAFF
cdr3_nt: TGCGCCAGCAGCTTGACCGGTTCTCATGAAGCTTTCTTT

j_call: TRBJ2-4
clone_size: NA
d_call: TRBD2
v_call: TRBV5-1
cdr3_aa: CASRPLAGSNEQYF
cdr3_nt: TGCGCCAGCAGGCCCCTAGCGGGGTCCAATGAGCAGTACTTC

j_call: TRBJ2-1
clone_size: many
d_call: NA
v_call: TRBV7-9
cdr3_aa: CASSHRDLLFF
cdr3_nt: TGTGCCAGCAGCCACCGGGACCTTTTGTTCTTC

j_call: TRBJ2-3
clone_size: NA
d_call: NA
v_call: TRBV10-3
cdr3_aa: CAISALAMGTDTRYF
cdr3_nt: TGTGCCATCAGCGCACTAGCGATGGGGACAGATACGCGGTATTTT

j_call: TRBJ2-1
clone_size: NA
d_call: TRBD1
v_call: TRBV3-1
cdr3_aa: CASSRRDRIVDEQFF
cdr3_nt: TGTGCCAGCAGCCGCCGGGACAGAATTGTGGATGAGCAGTTCTTC

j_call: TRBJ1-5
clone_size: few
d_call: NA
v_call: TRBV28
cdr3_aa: CASGGGGTEKYSNQPQHF
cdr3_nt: TGTGCCAGTGGAGGGGGGGGAACCGAGAAGTATAGCAATCAGCCCCAGCATTTT

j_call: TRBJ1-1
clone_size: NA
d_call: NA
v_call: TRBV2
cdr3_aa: CASSIRTEAFF
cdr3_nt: TGTGCCAGCAGTATCAGAACTGAAGCTTTCTTT

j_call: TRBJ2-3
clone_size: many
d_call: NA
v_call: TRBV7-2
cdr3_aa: CASSLWREKNTQYF
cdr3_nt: TGTGCCAGCAGCTTGTGGAGGGAGAAGAATACGCAGTATTTT

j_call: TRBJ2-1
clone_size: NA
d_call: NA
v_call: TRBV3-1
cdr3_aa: CASSQGTWGRSEQFF
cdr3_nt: TGTGCCAGCAGCCAAGGGACTTGGGGCCGCAGTGAGCAGTTCTTC

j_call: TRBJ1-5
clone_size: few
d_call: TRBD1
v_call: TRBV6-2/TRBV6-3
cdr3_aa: CASRNRTGNQPQHF
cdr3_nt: TGTGCCAGCAGGAACCGGACAGGGAATCAGCCCCAGCATTTT

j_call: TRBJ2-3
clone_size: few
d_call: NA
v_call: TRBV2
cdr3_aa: CASSEGMAGNTQYF
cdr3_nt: TGTGCCAGCAGTGAAGGGATGGCAGGGAATACGCAGTATTTT

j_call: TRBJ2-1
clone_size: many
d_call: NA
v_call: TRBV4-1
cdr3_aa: CASSQESGVNEQFF
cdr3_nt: TGCGCCAGCAGCCAAGAATCGGGTGTGAATGAGCAGTTCTTC

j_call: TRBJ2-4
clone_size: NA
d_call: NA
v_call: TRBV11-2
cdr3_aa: CASSLVLGIQYF
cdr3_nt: TGTGCCAGCAGCTTAGTTTTGGGGATTCAGTACTTC